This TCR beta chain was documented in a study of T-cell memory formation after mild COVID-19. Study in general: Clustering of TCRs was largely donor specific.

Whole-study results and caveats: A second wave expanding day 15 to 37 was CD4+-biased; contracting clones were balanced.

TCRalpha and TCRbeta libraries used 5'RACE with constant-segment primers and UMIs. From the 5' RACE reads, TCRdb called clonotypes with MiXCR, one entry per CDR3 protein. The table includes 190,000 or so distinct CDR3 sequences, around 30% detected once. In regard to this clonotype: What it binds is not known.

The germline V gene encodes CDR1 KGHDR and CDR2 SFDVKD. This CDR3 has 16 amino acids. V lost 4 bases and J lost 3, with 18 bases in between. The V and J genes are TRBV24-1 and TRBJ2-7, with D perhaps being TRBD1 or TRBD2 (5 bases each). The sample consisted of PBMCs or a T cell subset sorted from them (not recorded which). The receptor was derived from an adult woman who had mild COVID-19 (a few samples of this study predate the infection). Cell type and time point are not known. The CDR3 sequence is CATSESGTADYYEQYF. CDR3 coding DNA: TGTGCCACCAGTGAATCTGGGACCGCCGACTACTACGAGCAGTACTTC.